Following are 23 T cell receptor beta chains from one sample sequenced in a study of T cells in Graves' hyperthyroidism and ophthalmopathy. RNA transcripts were the template for amplifying TCR beta CDR3 regions. TCR CDR3 regions were first amplified by RT-PCR with HTBI primers. Via MiXCR, TCRdb re-called the multiplex PCR reads, giving one row per CDR3 protein. Counted here are about 96,000 distinct CDR3 sequences, under 65% occurring once; the ten biggest clones make up less than 30%. The sequencing sample was made of blood. The receptors shown here come from a woman in her forties with Graves' hyperthyroidism.

This clonotype came up many times. The genes are TRBV7-9 and TRBJ2-3; the D is unclear. Trimming shortened V by 7 bases and J by 3 bases, and 5 bases separated the two germline ends. From germline, CDR1 is SEHNR and CDR2 FQNEAQ (reference sequence). The CDR3 consists of 11 residues. The CDR3 bases are TGTGCCAGCACCCCTACAGATACGCAGTATTTT. Protein product: CASTPTDTQYF.

The chain is built from TRBV15 and TRBJ1-2; 8 nucleotides agree with TRBD1. This CDR3 contains 14 residues. CDR1 and CDR2 from the germline V gene are LNHNV and YYDKDF (reference sequence). V dropped 3 bases and J dropped 7; count of bases not matched to a gene: 7. The chain's CDR3 is CATSSVRDRGGYTF. Here the CDR3 DNA reads TGTGCCACCAGCAGTGTTCGCGACAGGGGTGGCTACACCTTC.

The chain's CDR3 is CASRPDREKPWSPLHF. CDR3 nucleotides: TGTGCCAGCAGACCGGACCGAGAAAAGCCATGGTCACCCCTCCACTTT. This chain links TRBV12-3 or TRBV12-4 with TRBJ1-6; D not resolved. Trimming pared 6 bases from V and 10 bases from J, leaving 22 bases between. The CDR3 covers 16 residues.

This chain uses TRBV15 with TRBJ1-2; unclear D gene. Trimming cost V 3 bases and J 5 bases, with 13 bases left between them. The CDR3 loop spans 14 amino acids. CDR1 is LNHNV and CDR2 is YYDKDF in the germline V gene (reference sequence). The CDR3 region is CATSSLGRPYGYTF. The CDR3 DNA is TGTGCCACCAGCAGTTTGGGCAGACCTTATGGCTACACCTTC.

V usage is TRBV15 and J usage is TRBJ2-5, with TRBD2 matching 7 bases. This CDR3 has 14 amino acids. With V trimmed by 3 bases and J by 8 bases, 9 bases remained unmatched. Germline loops: CDR1 LNHNV, CDR2 YYDKDF (reference sequence). CDR3 region: CATSSGTIKRTQYF. CDR3 nucleotides: TGTGCCACCAGCAGTGGGACTATCAAGAGAACCCAGTACTTC. The full variable domain, its missing parts supplied by reference TRBV15 and TRBJ2-5, is DAMVIQNPRYQVTQFGKPVTLSCSQTLNHNVMYWYQQKSSQAPKLLFHYYDKDFNNEADTPDNFQSRRPNTSFCFLDIRSPGLGDTAMYLCATSSGTIKRTQYFGPGTRLLVL.

The chain is built from TRBV9 and TRBJ1-1; D unresolved. V was trimmed by 3 bases and J by 0 bases, leaving 12 bases between them. Germline loops: CDR1 SGDLS, CDR2 YYNGEE. This CDR3 spans 15 amino acids. DNA for the CDR3: TGTGCCAGCAGCGCATCACTCACCATGAACACTGAAGCTTTCTTT. Its protein is CASSASLTMNTEAFF.

Details on this clonotype: The junction does not match germline at one end; this may be a read error. The chain links TRBV7-8 to TRBJ2-2; TRBD2 aligns across 9 bases. This CDR3 contains 15 residues. Germline V gene data show CDR1 as SGHVS and CDR2 as FQNEAQ. This chain's CDR3 is CASRALAGLTGELLF. CDR3 DNA: TGTGCCAGCAGGGCACTAGCGGGTCTCACCGGGGAGCTGCTTTTC.

The chain joins TRBV29-1 to TRBJ1-1; D is possibly TRBD1 (6 bases). The CDR3 is 15 amino acids. Trimming took off 8 bases at V and 6 bases at J, with 25 bases between the two ends. Per germline, CDR1 SQVTM and CDR2 ANQGSEA. The CDR3 DNA sequence: TGCAGCTCCAATGTGGAACAGGGCGGGGGGGCTGAAGCTTTCTTT. Amino acid sequence: CSSNVEQGGGAEAFF. Supplemented by reference TRBV29-1 and TRBJ1-1, the full variable domain reads SAVISQKPSRDICQRGTSLTIQCQVDSQVTMMFWYRQQPGQSLTLIATANQGSEATYESGFVIDKFPISRPNLTFSTLTVSNMSPEDSSIYLCSSNVEQGGGAEAFFGQGTRLTVV.

The rearrangement joins TRBV20-1 to TRBJ2-5; 13 bases are shared with TRBD2. V lost 1 base to trimming and J lost 2 bases; unmatched junction nucleotides: 10. Germline values: CDR1 DFQATT, CDR2 SNEGSKA (reference sequence). This CDR3 region has 18 residues. The CDR3 loop reads CSARALGLAGVGQETQYF. CDR3 nucleotides: TGCAGTGCTAGAGCCCTCGGACTAGCGGGAGTGGGGCAAGAGACCCAGTACTTC.

The chain recombines TRBV9 with TRBJ1-6; D may be TRBD1 (5 bases). Germline-derived CDR1 and CDR2 are SGDLS and YYNGEE. This CDR3 contains 13 residues. The V end lost 6 bases, the J end lost 9 bases, and 13 bases lay between the germline ends. CDR3 loop: CASTRGGSSPLHF. The CDR3 DNA sequence: TGTGCCAGCACCCGGGGGGGTAGTTCACCCCTCCACTTT.

The chain carries TRBV2 and TRBJ1-1; tentative D call: TRBD1 (5 bases). The V gene lost 6 bases and the J gene lost 0 bases, with 11 bases spanning the gap. This CDR3 comprises 14 residues. CDR1 and CDR2 from the germline V gene are SNHLY and FYNNEI. CDR3 sequence reads: CASRAGTMNTEAFF. CDR3 nucleotide sequence: TGTGCCAGCAGAGCAGGGACTATGAACACTGAAGCTTTCTTT.

To note about this clonotype: This may arise from a read error, as a much more abundant clone is one base away. The chain uses TRBV24-1 and TRBJ2-3; D is possibly TRBD2 (5 bases). The CDR3 extends over 13 amino acids. The germline V and J ends were trimmed by 7 bases and 4 bases, with 11 bases remaining between them. Germline CDR1 and CDR2: KGHDR and SFDVKD. The CDR3 here is CATRDSSADTQYF. CDR3 sequence (DNA): TGTGCCACCAGGGACTCAAGCGCAGATACGCAGTATTTT.

The chain uses TRBV29-1 and TRBJ1-1; perhaps TRBD1 as D (6 bases). This CDR3 is built from 12 residues. Trimming cost V 6 bases and J 5 bases, with 13 bases left between them. Germline CDR1 and CDR2: SQVTM and ANQGSEA. CDR3 coding DNA: TGCAGCGTCGAGGGGGGGGGGACTGAAGCTTTCTTT. Protein: CSVEGGGTEAFF.

The chain combines TRBV9 with TRBJ1-4; D not resolved. The CDR3 totals 15 residues. The germline CDR1 and CDR2 sequences are SGDLS and YYNGEE. V gave up 0 bases and J gave up 0 bases, with 6 bases separating them. The CDR3 protein is CASSVDGTTNEKLFF. CDR3 in DNA: TGTGCCAGCAGCGTAGATGGCACAACTAATGAAAAACTGTTTTTT.

This CDR3 is CSVKTGSGTEAFF. In DNA form, the CDR3 reads TGCAGCGTTAAAACAGGGTCAGGCACTGAAGCTTTCTTT. The chain links TRBV29-1 to TRBJ1-1; perhaps TRBD1 as D (6 bases). Germline loops: CDR1 SQVTM, CDR2 ANQGSEA. This CDR3 has 13 amino acids. The V end lost 5 bases, the J end lost 4 bases, and 14 bases lay between the germline ends.

The chain joins TRBV15 to TRBJ2-3, with TRBD1 matching 8 bases. Germline-derived CDR1 and CDR2 are LNHNV and YYDKDF (reference sequence). The V gene end was trimmed by 4 bases and the J gene end by 1 base; junction bases not matched to a gene: 10. The CDR3 is made up of 17 amino acids. DNA for the CDR3: TGTGCCACCAGCAACAGGGGGAGGACTACCGGCACAGATACGCAGTATTTT. Amino acids: CATSNRGRTTGTDTQYF.

The sample holds a few counts of this clonotype. V and J are TRBV24-1 and TRBJ2-3; the match to TRBD1 covers 10 bases. The ends lost 5 bases at V and 6 bases at J; junction bases unmatched: 13. This CDR3 spans 17 amino acids. The germline V gene encodes CDR1 KGHDR and CDR2 SFDVKD. CDR3 DNA sequence: TGTGCCACCAGTGTCCAGGCCGGGACAGGGGACCCGGATACGCAGTATTTT. Translating gives CATSVQAGTGDPDTQYF.

This rearrangement joins TRBV2 to TRBJ2-7; TRBD1 matches at 8 bases. The V gene's germline CDR1 is SNHLY and CDR2 FYNNEI. The CDR3 spans 16 residues. After removal of 11 bases from V and 1 base from J, the junction contained 16 bases not matched to a gene. CDR3 loop: CACKDRARRGSYEQYF. The DNA of the CDR3 is TGTGCCTGCAAGGACAGGGCAAGACGGGGGTCCTACGAGCAGTACTTC.

The chain couples TRBV7-2 to TRBJ2-5; the D gene is possibly TRBD1 (5 bases). The germline V gene encodes CDR1 SGHTA and CDR2 FQGNSA. CDR3 size: 14 residues. Trimming removed 5 bases from V and 1 base from J, with 11 bases in between. The CDR3 loop is CASSPQQGQETQYF. CDR3 in DNA: TGTGCCAGCAGCCCTCAGCAGGGCCAAGAGACCCAGTACTTC.

This chain uses TRBV12-3 or TRBV12-4 with TRBJ1-1; D is unclear. This CDR3 has 12 amino acids. The germline V and J ends were trimmed by 3 bases and 6 bases, with 8 bases remaining between them. CDR3 amino acids: CASSFVQPEAFF. CDR3 nucleotides: TGTGCCAGCAGTTTTGTCCAGCCTGAAGCTTTCTTT.

V and J are TRBV7-8 and TRBJ2-5, with TRBD2 matching 12 bases. CDR3 length equals 18 residues. V gave up 4 bases and J gave up 5 bases; unmatched junction bases: 14. The germline gives CDR1 SGHVS, CDR2 FQNEAQ. CDR3 sequence (DNA): TGTGCCAGCAGCTCCACTGCCGGGACTAGCGGGTTGAGCGAGACCCAGTACTTC. Amino acids: CASSSTAGTSGLSETQYF.

In its sample, this clonotype was seen a few times. This chain links TRBV2 with TRBJ2-7, with D possibly being TRBD1 (6 bases). Trimming took off 8 bases at V and 1 base at J, with 18 bases between the two ends. This CDR3 is 15 amino acids long. Germline CDR1 reads SNHLY; CDR2 reads FYNNEI. CDR3 residues: CASSPPSRGSYEQYF. DNA for the CDR3: TGTGCCAGCTCACCACCATCCAGGGGTTCCTACGAGCAGTACTTC.

V is TRBV6-6 and J is TRBJ1-5; unclear D gene. V gave up 6 bases and J gave up 7 bases, with 19 bases separating them. Germline values: CDR1 MNHNY, CDR2 SVGAGI (reference sequence). This CDR3 is built from 15 residues. The CDR3 sequence: CASSLDFGFEQPQHF. CDR3 DNA sequence: TGTGCCAGCAGCTTAGACTTCGGGTTTGAACAGCCCCAGCATTTT.